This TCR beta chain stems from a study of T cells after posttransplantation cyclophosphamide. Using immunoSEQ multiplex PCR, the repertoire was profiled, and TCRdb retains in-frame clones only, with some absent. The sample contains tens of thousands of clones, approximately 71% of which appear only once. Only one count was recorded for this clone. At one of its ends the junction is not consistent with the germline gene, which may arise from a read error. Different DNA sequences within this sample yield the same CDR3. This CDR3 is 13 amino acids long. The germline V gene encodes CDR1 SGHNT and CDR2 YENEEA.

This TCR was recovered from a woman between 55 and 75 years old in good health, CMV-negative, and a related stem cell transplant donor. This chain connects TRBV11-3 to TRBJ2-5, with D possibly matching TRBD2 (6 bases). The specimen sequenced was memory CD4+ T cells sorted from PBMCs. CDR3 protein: CASSPNGGETQYF. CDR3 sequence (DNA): TGTGCTAGCAGCCCAAATGGGGGGGAGACCCAGTACTTC. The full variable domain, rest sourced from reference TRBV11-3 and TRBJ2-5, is EAGVVQSPRYKIIEKKQPVAFWCNPISGHNTLYWYLQNLGQGPELLIRYENEEAVDDSQLPKDRFSAERLKGVDSTLKIQPAELGDSAVYLCASSPNGGETQYFGPGTRLLVL.